This TCR beta chain was captured by sequencing in a study of cytomegalovirus exposure and HLA in healthy donors. Study context: Drawn from HLA-typed donors, tens of millions of unique TCRs were held in an early data release.

This clone occurred a few times. Antigen: not known. Primers for the PCR totalled 60 Vbeta and 13 Jbeta. TCRdb keeps only in-frame clones here, not all; method: immunoSEQ multiplex PCR. The sample includes roughly 130,000 clones, roughly 80% of them seen just once. Overall study results and limits: Most of the CMV-associated TCR beta chains (in a later analysis) appeared to be HLA-restricted. A few CMV-associated chains were confirmed in vitro to be specific for CMV antigens. As a later analysis revealed, the rate of TCR association differed by HLA locus, with DRB1 most and HLA-C fewest.

Germline values: CDR1 MGHRA, CDR2 YSYEKL. The CDR3 is 16 residues long. V was cut by 0 bases and J by 2 bases, with 11 bases left in between. The rearrangement links TRBV4-1 to TRBJ2-1; weak D call: TRBD2 (6 bases). The sequence was obtained from a boy younger than 18 in good health and CMV-seronegative. Material for sequencing was PBMCs. The CDR3 DNA is TGCGCCAGCAGCCAAGACCGGGACTCCACCTACAATGAGCAGTTCTTC. It translates to CASSQDRDSTYNEQFF.